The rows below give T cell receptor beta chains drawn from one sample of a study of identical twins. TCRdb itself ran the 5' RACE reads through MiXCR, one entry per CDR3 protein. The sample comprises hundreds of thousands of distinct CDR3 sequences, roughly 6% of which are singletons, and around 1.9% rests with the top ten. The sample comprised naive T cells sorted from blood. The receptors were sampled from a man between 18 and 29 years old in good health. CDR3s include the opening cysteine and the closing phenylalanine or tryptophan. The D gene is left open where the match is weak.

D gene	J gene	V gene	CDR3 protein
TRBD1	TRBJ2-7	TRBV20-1	CSARGKTGGIDEQYF
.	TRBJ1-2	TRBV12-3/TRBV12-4	CASRKRGDGYGYTF
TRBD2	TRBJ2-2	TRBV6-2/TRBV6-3	CASSRPGLEGFGELFF
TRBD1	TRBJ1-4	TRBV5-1	CASSWTGDTNEKLFF
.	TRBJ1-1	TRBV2	CASGTGVTEAFF
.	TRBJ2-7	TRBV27	CASSLANRPQRDEQYF
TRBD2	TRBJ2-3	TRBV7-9	CASSLARGTRTGDTQYF
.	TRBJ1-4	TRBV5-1	CASSDVPGAEKLFF
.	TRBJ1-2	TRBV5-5	CASRLGDTNYGYTF
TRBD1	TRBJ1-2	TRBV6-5	CASSYVGQGRGYTF
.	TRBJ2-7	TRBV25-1	CASTRDTAYEQYF
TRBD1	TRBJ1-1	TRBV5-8	CASSLGQGAGEAFF
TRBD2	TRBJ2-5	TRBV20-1	CSAREGGYQETQYF
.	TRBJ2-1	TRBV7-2	CASSFLTAPSYNEQFF
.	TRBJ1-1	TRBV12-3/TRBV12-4	CASSPGGYTEAFF
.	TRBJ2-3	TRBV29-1	CSVARAEGTDTQYF
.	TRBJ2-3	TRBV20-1	CSASRLAVNLGHTQYF
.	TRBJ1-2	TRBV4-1	CASSQDQLGGYTF
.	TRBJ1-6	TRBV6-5	CASSYTGEPGSPLHF
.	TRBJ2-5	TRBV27	CASSHWGREETQYF
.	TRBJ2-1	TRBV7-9	CASSLAQRTPRTDEQFF
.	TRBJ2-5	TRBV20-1	CSATVFQETQYF
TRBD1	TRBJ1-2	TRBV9	CASSVAADRAGYGYTF
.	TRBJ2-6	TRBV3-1	CASSQEVLSGANVLTF
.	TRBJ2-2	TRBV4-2	CASSQEQGPPGELFF
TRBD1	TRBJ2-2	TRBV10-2	CASGPSGTGIGELFF